This TCR beta chain was documented in a study of T cells after yellow fever vaccination. In the study overall: Libraries from low-cell-number fractions were prepared with the SMART-Seq v4 Ultra Low Input RNA kit. Study-level results: Most clones from primary vaccination were detected again post-booster (about 95% CD4, 88% CD8). A small share of clonotypes appeared in both CD4 and CD8 compartments.

V was clipped by 1 base and J by 3 bases, with 10 bases between them. The CDR3 has 15 residues. CDR1 SEHNR and CDR2 FQNEAQ come from the germline V gene (reference sequence). This clonotype has a count of ten or more. Its antigen is unidentified. A single record per CDR3 protein comes from TCRdb applying MiXCR to the 5' RACE reads. Found here are about 160,000 distinct CDR3 sequences, almost 7% of them singletons; the top ten hold 2.5% to 3%. This sequence joins TRBV7-9 and TRBJ2-4; a possible D gene is TRBD2 (5 bases). This specimen was CD4+ T cells sorted from PBMCs, taken 4 to 5 days after the first yellow fever vaccination. The sequence was obtained from a man aged 18 to 30 who received the YFV17D yellow fever vaccine. The CDR3 region is CASSLGENGKNIQYF. The CDR3 DNA follows: TGTGCCAGCAGCTTAGGGGAGAATGGCAAAAACATTCAGTACTTC.